This T cell receptor beta chain stems from a study of T cells in localized non-small cell lung cancer. General observations from the study: Uninvolved neighboring lung showed the greatest T cell clonality, exceeding tumor. Adjacent lung was found to contain a median about 50 of the top 100 tumor clones. Longer overall survival was seen with higher T cell density measured in blood. Multi-region tumor sequencing was not done, so intratumor heterogeneity could not be excluded.

As concerns this clone: Its antigen is currently unknown.

Measured with immunoSEQ multiplex PCR; TCRdb has only the in-frame clones, and not every one. Of about 40,000 clones listed, around 84% are singletons. The germline V gene has CDR1 MNHEY and CDR2 SVGAGI. Trimming cost V 4 bases and J 1 base; bases outside gene matches: 2. The CDR3 is 14 amino acids. The receptor's source is a man between 18 and 50 years old with stage I lung adenocarcinoma. This material consisted of peripheral blood, taken before any cancer treatment. The chain uses TRBV6-5 and TRBJ2-7; 9 bases are a match to TRBD1. The CDR3: CASSWTGESYEQYF. Here the CDR3 DNA reads TGTGCCAGCAGTTGGACAGGGGAGTCCTACGAGCAGTACTTC.